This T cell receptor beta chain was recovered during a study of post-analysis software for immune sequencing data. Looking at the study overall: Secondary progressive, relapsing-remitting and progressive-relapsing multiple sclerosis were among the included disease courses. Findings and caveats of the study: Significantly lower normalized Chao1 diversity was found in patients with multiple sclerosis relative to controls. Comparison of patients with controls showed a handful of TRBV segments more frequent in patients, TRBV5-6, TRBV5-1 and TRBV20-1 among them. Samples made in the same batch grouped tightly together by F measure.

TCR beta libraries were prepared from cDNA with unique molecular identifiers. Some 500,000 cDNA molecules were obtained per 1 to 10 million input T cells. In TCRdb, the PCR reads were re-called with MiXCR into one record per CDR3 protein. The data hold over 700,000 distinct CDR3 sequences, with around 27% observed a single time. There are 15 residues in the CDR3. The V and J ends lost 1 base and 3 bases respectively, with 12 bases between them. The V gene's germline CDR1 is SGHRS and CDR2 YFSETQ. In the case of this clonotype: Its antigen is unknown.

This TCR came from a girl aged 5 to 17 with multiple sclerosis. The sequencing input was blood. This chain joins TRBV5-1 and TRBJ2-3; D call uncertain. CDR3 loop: CASSLKVSGTDTQYF. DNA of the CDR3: TGCGCCAGCAGCTTGAAGGTTTCGGGTACAGATACGCAGTATTTT. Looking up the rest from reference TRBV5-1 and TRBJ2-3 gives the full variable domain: KAGVTQTPRYLIKTRGQQVTLSCSPISGHRSVSWYQQTPGQGLQFLFEYFSETQRNKGNFPGRFSGRQFSNSRSEMNVSTLELGDSALYLCASSLKVSGTDTQYFGPGTRLTVL.